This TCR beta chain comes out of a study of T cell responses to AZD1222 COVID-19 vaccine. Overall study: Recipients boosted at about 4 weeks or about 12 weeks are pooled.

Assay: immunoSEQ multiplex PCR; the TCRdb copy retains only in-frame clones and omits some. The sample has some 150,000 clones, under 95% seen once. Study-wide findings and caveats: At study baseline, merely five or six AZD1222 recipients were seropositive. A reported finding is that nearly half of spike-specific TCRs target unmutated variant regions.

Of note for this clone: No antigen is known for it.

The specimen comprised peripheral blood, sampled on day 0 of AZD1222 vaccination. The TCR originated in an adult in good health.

The CDR3 region has the DNA TGTGCCAGCAGGGCCGGGCCCCGGGGTTCACCCCTCCACTTT. This encodes CASRAGPRGSPLHF. The chain recombines TRBV9 with TRBJ1-6; no clear D gene. This CDR3 has 14 residues. Trimming removed 5 bases at V and 9 bases at J, with 15 bases between. CDR1 SGDLS and CDR2 YYNGEE come from the germline V gene.